This TCR beta chain was sequenced in a study of PD-L1 blockade in urothelial cancer. Overall study: Blood analysis occurred 3 weeks (second dose) and 6 weeks after treatment start. Among blood samples, the median T cell count was some 140,000.

The data were produced by immunoSEQ multiplex PCR, yet TCRdb's version contains in-frame clones alone and is incomplete. The sample consists of fewer than 45,000 clones, more than 70% of them appearing once. Each patient contributed between 1 and 8 total time points of blood mononuclear cells, pretreatment and during treatment. The length of the CDR3 is 14 residues. Trimming cost V 10 bases and J 0 bases; bases outside gene matches: 9. Germline V gene sequence: CDR1 SGHTA, CDR2 FQGNSA. V is TRBV7-2 and J is TRBJ2-7, with 7 nucleotides matching TRBD2. Sequences were derived from PBMCs, sampled around atezolizumab (anti-PD-L1) treatment. This sequence originates from a man in his fifties or sixties with urothelial cancer. The CDR3 DNA sequence: TGTGCCACCCGGAGGGAGGGGAGCTCCTACGAGCAGTACTTC. As protein: CATRREGSSYEQYF.